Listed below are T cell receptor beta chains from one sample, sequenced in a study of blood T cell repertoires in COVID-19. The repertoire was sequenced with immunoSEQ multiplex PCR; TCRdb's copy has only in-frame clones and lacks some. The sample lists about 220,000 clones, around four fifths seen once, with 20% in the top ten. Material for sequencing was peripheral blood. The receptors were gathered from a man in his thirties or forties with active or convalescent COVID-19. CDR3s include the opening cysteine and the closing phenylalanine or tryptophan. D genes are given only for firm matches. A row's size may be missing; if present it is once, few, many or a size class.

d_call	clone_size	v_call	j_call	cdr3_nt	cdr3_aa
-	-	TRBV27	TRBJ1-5	TGTGCCAGCAGTTTGAGGGGGAATCAGCCCCAGCATTTT	CASSLRGNQPQHF
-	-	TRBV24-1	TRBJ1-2	TGTGCCACCAGTGCTGTAGGGGACTATGGCTACACCTTC	CATSAVGDYGYTF
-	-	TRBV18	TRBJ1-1	TGTGCCAGCTCAGCAGGGCCCTACCGGGAAGCTTTCTTT	CASSAGPYREAFF
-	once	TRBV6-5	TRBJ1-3	TGTGCCAGCACCTGGACATTCTCTGGAAACACCATATATTTT	CASTWTFSGNTIYF
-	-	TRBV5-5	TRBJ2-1	TGTGCCAGCAGACCGGTCGAAAGCAATGAGCAGTTCTTC	CASRPVESNEQFF
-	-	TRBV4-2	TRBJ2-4	TGTGCCAGCAGCCAAGCCGTAGCGGTCACCAAAAACATTCAGTACTTC	CASSQAVAVTKNIQYF
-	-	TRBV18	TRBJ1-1	TGTGCCAGCTCACCATTGCCCGGCGGGACTGAAGCTTTCTTT	CASSPLPGGTEAFF
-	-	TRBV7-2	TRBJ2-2	TGTGCAGATGGTGGCAGGGGTCACACCGGGGAGCTGTTTTTT	CADGGRGHTGELFF
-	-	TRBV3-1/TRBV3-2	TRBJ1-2	TGTGCCAGCGGGACTGGTGGCGGGAGATGGGCCACCTTC	CASGTGGGRWATF
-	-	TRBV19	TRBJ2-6	TGTGCCAGTAGTGTTCAGGGCTATGGGGCCAACGTCCTGACTTTC	CASSVQGYGANVLTF
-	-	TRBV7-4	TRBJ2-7	TGTGCCAGCGGACAGAACAGATCCTACGAGCAGTACTTC	CASGQNRSYEQYF
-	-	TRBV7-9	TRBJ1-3	TGTGCCAGCAGCTTGGGGAGCGCTGGAAACACCATATATTTT	CASSLGSAGNTIYF
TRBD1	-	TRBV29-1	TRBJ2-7	TGCAGCGTGTCGACAGGGGGGAGGGAGCAGTACTTC	CSVSTGGREQYF
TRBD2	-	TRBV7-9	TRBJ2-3	TGTGCCAGCAGACTAGCGGGGGTGACAGATACGCAGTATTTT	CASRLAGVTDTQYF
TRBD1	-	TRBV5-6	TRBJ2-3	TGTGCCAGCAGCACCGGGACAGGGAAGAGCACAGATACGCAGTATTTT	CASSTGTGKSTDTQYF
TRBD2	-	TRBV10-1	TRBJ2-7	TGCGCCAGTGGGGGGACTAGCGGCCCCTACGAGCAGTACTTC	CASGGTSGPYEQYF
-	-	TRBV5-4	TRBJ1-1	TGTGCCAGCAGCTTCAGTATGAACACTGAAGCTTTCTTT	CASSFSMNTEAFF
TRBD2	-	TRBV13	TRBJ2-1	TGTGCCAGCAGCCCCGAGACTAGCGGGGGGTCCTACAATGAGCAGTTCTTC	CASSPETSGGSYNEQFF
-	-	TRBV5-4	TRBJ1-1	TGTGCCAGCAGTCAGTCCCCGAACACTGAAGCTTTCTTT	CASSQSPNTEAFF
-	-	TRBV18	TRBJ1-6	TGTGCCAGCTCACCAAATCGGGATTCACCCCTCCACTTT	CASSPNRDSPLHF
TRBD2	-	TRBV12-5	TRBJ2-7	TGTGCTAGTGGTTTGGTACCAACGGGGGGGGAGGGCGTTTACGAGCAGTACTTC	CASGLVPTGGEGVYEQYF
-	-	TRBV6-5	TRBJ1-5	TGTGCCAGCAGTTCGGTACTTAGCAATCAGCCCCAGCATTTT	CASSSVLSNQPQHF
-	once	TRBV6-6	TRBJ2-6	TGTGCCAGCAGTCGGAGACCCGGGGAATCTGGGGCCAACGTCCTGACTTTC	CASSRRPGESGANVLTF
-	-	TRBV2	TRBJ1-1	TGTGCCGGACTCCGGGACAAGAACACTGAAGCTTTCTTT	CAGLRDKNTEAFF
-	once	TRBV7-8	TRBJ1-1	TGTGCCAGCCACACTATGAACACTGAAGCTTTCTTT	CASHTMNTEAFF
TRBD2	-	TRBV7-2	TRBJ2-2	TGTGCCAGCAGCTTGGGGGGGTGGACCGGGGAGCTGTTTTTT	CASSLGGWTGELFF
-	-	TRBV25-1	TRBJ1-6	TGTGCCAGCAGTTATGGACAGACAGCCGGGGAATCCCTCCACTTT	CASSYGQTAGESLHF
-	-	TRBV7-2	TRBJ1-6	TGTGCCAGCAGCTCCTTACGAACGACAGTTATGAATTCACCCCTCCACTTT	CASSSLRTTVMNSPLHF
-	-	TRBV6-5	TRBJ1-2	TGTGCCAGCAGTTACGCACTGGGAGGGAGAGGCTACACCTTC	CASSYALGGRGYTF
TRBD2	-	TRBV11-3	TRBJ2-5	TGTGCCAGCAGCTCCGGGACTAGCGTTGGCGAGACCCAGTACTTC	CASSSGTSVGETQYF
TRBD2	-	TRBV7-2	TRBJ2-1	TGTGCCAGCAGCCCGGGAGGGGCGGTTAAGGAGTTCTTC	CASSPGGAVKEFF
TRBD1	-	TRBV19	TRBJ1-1	TGTGCCAGTAGTTCACGGACAGGGTTGGACACTGAAGCTTTCTTT	CASSSRTGLDTEAFF
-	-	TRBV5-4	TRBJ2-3	TGTGCCAGCAGCCTCCCACAGGGTACGGTCGATACGCAGTATTTT	CASSLPQGTVDTQYF
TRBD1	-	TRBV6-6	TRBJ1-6	TGTGCCAGCAGTCCACGCGGACAGGGAGAGGGATCACCCCTCCACTTT	CASSPRGQGEGSPLHF
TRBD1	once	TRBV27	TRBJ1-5	TGTGCCAGCAGTCAACAGGGGGGGAATCAGCCCCAGCATTTT	CASSQQGGNQPQHF
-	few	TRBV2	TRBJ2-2	TGTGCCAGCAGTGTGTCATGGGGCTTAGGCGGGGAGCTGTTTTTT	CASSVSWGLGGELFF
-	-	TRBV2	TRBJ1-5	TGTGCCAGCATGGGCAGGGCCACAAGTTATCAGCCCCAGCATTTT	CASMGRATSYQPQHF
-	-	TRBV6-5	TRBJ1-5	TGTGCCAGCAAAGTGGGGCCCGGCAATCAGCCCCAGCATTTT	CASKVGPGNQPQHF
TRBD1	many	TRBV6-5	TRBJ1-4	TGTGCCAGCAGTTACTTCGGGACAGGGGGTGAAAAACTGTTTTTT	CASSYFGTGGEKLFF
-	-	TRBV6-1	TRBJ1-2	TGTGCCAGCAGTGAACGGTTTAGGAGGAGTGGCTACACCTTC	CASSERFRRSGYTF
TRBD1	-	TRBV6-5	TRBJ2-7	TGTGCCAACGGACAGGGGGTACCCTACGAGCAGTACTTC	CANGQGVPYEQYF
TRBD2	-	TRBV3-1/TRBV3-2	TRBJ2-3	TGTGCCAGCACCCGGACTAGCGGCACAGATACGCAGTATTTT	CASTRTSGTDTQYF
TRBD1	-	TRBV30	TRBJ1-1	TGTGCCTGGAGAATCGGGACAGGGAGGTCGGCTTTCTTT	CAWRIGTGRSAFF
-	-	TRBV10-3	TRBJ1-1	TGTGCCATCAGTGACGGCGGGGTGAACACTGAAGCTTTCTTT	CAISDGGVNTEAFF
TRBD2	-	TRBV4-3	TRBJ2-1	TGCGCCAGCAGCCAAAGCGCGCCTAGCGGGGCCTACAATGAGCAGTTCTTC	CASSQSAPSGAYNEQFF